This T cell receptor (beta chain) was profiled in a study of shared clonotypes between healthy human individuals. Broader study findings: With several donors compared, about 5.2% of naive CD4 clonotypes were shared. Clonotypes shared by all four donors outscored non-shared clonotypes in generation probability.

Investigators divided CD4+ cells into CD45RA+ naive and CD45RA-negative memory subsets. Trimming stripped 1 base from V and 1 base from J, with 14 bases between. CDR1 is SGDLS and CDR2 is YYNGEE in the germline V gene. This CDR3 spans 16 amino acids. With respect to this clone: No antigen is known for it.

The assay was immunoSEQ multiplex PCR, and TCRdb's table has in-frame clones only and misses some. The sample holds a few million clones, more than 90% seen once. V and J are TRBV9 and TRBJ2-5, with D perhaps TRBD1 or TRBD2 (5 bases each). The receptor was derived from a man aged 18 to 29 in good health. The material sequenced was naive CD4+ T cells sorted from blood. The subset: CD45RA+ positively selected. The CDR3 region has the DNA TGTGCCAGCAGCGTAATTGAAAGGGGACCCCAAGAGACCCAGTACTTC. This gives the protein CASSVIERGPQETQYF.